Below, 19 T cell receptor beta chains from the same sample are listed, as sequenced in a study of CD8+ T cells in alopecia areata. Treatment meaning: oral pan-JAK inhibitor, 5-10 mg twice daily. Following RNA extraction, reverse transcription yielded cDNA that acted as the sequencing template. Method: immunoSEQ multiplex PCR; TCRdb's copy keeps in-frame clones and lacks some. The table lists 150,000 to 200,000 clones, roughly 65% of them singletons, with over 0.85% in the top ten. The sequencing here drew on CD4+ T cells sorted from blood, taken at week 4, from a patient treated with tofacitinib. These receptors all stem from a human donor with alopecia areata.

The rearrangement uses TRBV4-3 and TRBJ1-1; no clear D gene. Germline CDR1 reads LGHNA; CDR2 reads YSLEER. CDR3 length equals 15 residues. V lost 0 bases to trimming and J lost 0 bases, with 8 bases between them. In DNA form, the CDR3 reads TGCGCCAGCAGCCAAGAACCGGGCATGAACACTGAAGCTTTCTTT. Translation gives CASSQEPGMNTEAFF.

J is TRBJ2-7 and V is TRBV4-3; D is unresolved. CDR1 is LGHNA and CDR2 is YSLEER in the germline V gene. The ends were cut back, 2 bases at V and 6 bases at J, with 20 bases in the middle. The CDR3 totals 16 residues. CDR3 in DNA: TGCGCCAGCAGCCAAAACCTTGGATTTACCCCTCTCGAGCAGTACTTC. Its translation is CASSQNLGFTPLEQYF.

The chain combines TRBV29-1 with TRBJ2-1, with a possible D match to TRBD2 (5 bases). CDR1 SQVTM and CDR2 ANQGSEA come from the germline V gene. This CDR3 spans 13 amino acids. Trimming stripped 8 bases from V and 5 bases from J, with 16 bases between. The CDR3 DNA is TGCAGCATTTCCGGGAAAACCGACAATGAGCAGTTCTTC. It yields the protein CSISGKTDNEQFF.

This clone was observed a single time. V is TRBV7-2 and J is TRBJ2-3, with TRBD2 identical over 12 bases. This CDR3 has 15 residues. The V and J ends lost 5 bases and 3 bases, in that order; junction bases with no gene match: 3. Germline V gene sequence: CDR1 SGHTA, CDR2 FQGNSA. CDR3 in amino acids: CASSDGLAGTDTQYF. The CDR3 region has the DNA TGTGCCAGCAGCGACGGACTAGCGGGGACAGATACGCAGTATTTT.

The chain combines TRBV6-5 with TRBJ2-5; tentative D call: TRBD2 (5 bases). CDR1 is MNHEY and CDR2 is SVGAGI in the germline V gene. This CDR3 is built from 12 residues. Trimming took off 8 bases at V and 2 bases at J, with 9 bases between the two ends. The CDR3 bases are TGTGCCAGCGGTGCGGGTCAAGAGACCCAGTACTTC. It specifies CASGAGQETQYF.

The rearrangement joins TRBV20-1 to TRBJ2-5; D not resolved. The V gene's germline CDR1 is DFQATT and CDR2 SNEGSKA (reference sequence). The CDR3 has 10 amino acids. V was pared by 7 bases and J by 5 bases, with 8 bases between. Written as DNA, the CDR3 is TGCAGTGTTCCCCACGAGACCCAGTACTTC. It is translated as CSVPHETQYF.

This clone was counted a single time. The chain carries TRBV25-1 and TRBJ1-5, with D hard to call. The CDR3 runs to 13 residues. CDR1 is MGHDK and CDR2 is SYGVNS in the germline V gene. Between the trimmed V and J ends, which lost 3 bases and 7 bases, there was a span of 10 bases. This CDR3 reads CASSDMLGQPQHF. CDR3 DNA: TGTGCCAGCAGTGATATGTTGGGACAGCCCCAGCATTTT.

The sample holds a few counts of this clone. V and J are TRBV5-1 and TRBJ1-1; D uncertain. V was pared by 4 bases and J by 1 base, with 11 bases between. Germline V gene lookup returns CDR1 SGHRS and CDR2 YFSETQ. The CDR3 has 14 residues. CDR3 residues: CASSILSRNTEAFF. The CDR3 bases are TGCGCCAGCAGCATACTTTCTAGGAACACTGAAGCTTTCTTT.

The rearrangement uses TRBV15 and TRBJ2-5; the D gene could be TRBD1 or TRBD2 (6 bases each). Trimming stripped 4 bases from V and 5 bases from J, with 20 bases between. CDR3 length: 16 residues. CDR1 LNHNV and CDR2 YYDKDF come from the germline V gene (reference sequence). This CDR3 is CATSNITSPRGETQYF. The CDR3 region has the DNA TGTGCCACCAGCAACATTACTAGCCCGAGGGGGGAGACCCAGTACTTC.

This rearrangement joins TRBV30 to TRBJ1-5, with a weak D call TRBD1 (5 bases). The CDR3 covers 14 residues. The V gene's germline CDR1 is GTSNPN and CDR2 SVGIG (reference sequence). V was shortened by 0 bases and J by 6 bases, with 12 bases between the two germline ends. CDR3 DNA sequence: TGTGCCTGGAGTGTCTCAGGGCGCGGTCAGCCCCAGCATTTT. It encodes CAWSVSGRGQPQHF. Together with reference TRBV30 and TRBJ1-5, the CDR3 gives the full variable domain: SQTIHQWPATLVQPVGSPLSLECTVEGTSNPNLYWYRQAAGRGLQLLFYSVGIGQISSEVPQNLSASRPQDRQFILSSKKLLLSDSGFYLCAWSVSGRGQPQHFGDGTRLSIL.

The CDR3 nucleotides are TGTGCCAGCAGCCCCCTAGGGACAGATACGCAGTATTTT. It translates to CASSPLGTDTQYF. This chain links TRBV11-2 with TRBJ2-3, with D uncertain. The V gene's germline CDR1 is SGHAT and CDR2 FQNNGV. The V end lost 5 bases, the J end lost 3 bases, and 9 bases lay between the germline ends. The CDR3 sequence is 13 residues long.

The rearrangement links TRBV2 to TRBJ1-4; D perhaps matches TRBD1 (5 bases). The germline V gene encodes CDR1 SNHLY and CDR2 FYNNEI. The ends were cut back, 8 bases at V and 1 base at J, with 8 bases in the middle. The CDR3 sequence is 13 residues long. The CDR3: CASSGGTNEKLFF. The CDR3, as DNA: TGTGCCAGCTCCGGGGGAACTAATGAAAAACTGTTTTTT.

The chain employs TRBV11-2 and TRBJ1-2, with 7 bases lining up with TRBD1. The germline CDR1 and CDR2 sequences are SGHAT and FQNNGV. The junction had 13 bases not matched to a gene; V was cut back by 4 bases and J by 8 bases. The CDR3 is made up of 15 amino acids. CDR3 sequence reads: CASSSGGTAFSGYTF. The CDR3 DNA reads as TGTGCCAGCAGCTCCGGCGGGACAGCGTTCTCCGGCTACACCTTC.

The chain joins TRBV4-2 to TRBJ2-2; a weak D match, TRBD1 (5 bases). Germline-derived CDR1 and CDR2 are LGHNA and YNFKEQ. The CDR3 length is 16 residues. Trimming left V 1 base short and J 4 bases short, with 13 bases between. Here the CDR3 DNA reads TGTGCCAGCAGCCAAGTTACGGGCAGGGCCACCGGGGAGCTGTTTTTT. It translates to CASSQVTGRATGELFF.

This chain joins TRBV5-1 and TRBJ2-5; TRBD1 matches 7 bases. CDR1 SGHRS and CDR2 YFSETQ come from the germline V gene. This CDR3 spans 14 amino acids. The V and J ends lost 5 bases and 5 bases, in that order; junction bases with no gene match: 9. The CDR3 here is CASRITRTGETQYF. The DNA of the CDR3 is TGCGCCAGCAGAATTACTCGGACAGGCGAGACCCAGTACTTC.

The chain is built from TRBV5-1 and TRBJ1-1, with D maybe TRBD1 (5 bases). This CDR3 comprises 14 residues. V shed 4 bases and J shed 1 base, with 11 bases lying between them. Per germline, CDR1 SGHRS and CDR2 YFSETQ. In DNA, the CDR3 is TGCGCCAGCAGCAACGACAGACAGAACACTGAAGCTTTCTTT. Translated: CASSNDRQNTEAFF.

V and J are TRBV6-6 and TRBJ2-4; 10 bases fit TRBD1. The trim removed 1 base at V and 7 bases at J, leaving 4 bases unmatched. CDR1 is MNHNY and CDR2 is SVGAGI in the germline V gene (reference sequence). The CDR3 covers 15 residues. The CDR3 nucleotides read TGTGCCAGCAGTTACTGGGACAGGGGAGCCAACATTCAGTACTTC. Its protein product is CASSYWDRGANIQYF.

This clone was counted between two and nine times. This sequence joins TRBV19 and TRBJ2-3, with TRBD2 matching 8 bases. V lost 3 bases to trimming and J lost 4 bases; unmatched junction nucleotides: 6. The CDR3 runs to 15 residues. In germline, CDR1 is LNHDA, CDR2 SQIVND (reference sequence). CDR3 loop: CASSIGRGKADTQYF. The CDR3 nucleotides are TGTGCCAGTAGTATCGGGAGGGGGAAGGCAGATACGCAGTATTTT.

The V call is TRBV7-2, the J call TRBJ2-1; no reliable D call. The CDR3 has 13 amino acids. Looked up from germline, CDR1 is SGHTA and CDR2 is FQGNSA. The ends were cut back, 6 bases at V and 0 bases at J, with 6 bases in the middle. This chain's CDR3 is CASRLSSYNEQFF. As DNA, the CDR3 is TGTGCCAGCAGGCTCTCCTCCTACAATGAGCAGTTCTTC.